The 21 T cell receptor beta chains below all came from one sample that was sequenced in a study of T cell changes during pregnancy in multiple sclerosis. Here immunoSEQ multiplex PCR was the method, and the copy in TCRdb shows in-frame clones only, minus some. The table has 25,000 to 35,000 clones, approximately 90% seen once. Source: CD8+ T cells from peripheral blood mononuclear cells, taken before pregnancy. These receptors were collected from a female donor with multiple sclerosis, enrolled in a pregnancy study.

This chain links TRBV23-1 with TRBJ2-5; maybe TRBD2 (5 bases). TRBV23-1 is annotated as an ORF whose role is uncertain. The ends were cut back, 1 base at V and 3 bases at J, with 15 bases in the middle. The CDR3 runs 16 residues. The CDR3 protein is CASSQLGPPGEETQYF. Written as DNA, the CDR3 is TGCGCCAGCAGTCAATTGGGTCCCCCCGGGGAAGAGACCCAGTACTTC.

This clone was observed once. V usage is TRBV30 and J usage is TRBJ2-6; 9 nucleotides align to TRBD2. After removal of 3 bases from V and 0 bases from J, the junction contained 3 bases not matched to a gene. The length of the CDR3 is 16 residues. Germline CDR1 GTSNPN, CDR2 SVGIG (reference sequence). In DNA, the CDR3 is TGTGCCTGGAGCCGCGGGGGGGACTCTGGGGCCAACGTCCTGACTTTC. Translated, it gives CAWSRGGDSGANVLTF.

This chain connects TRBV11-2 to TRBJ2-2; D is uncertain. This CDR3 has 14 amino acids. Trimming cost V 3 bases and J 6 bases, with 11 bases left between them. Germline V lookup: CDR1 SGHAT, CDR2 FQNNGV. CDR3 sequence reads: CASSLQTTAGELFF. The CDR3 DNA reads TGTGCCAGCAGCTTGCAAACTACGGCCGGGGAGCTGTTTTTT.

The chain has TRBV9 and TRBJ2-1, with 7 bases fitting TRBD2. V dropped 0 bases and J dropped 10; count of bases not matched to a gene: 7. Germline-derived CDR1 and CDR2 are SGDLS and YYNGEE. The length of the CDR3 is 14 residues. The chain's CDR3 is CASSVEPAGKEQFF. The CDR3, as DNA: TGTGCCAGCAGCGTAGAGCCAGCGGGGAAGGAGCAGTTCTTC.

This chain uses TRBV9 with TRBJ2-2, with 8 bases matching TRBD2. CDR1 is SGDLS and CDR2 is YYNGEE in the germline V gene. V lost 10 bases and J lost 6; bases outside the gene matches: 14. The CDR3 runs 15 residues. CDR3: CAPGRGTSFAGELFF. As DNA, the CDR3 is TGTGCCCCAGGAAGGGGGACTAGTTTCGCCGGGGAGCTGTTTTTT.

V gene TRBV14 combines with J gene TRBJ2-7; TRBD2 aligns across 10 bases. Germline CDR1 SGHDN, CDR2 FVKESK. The CDR3 runs to 17 residues. Germline trimming cut 0 bases from V and 4 bases from J; bases unmatched to any gene: 9. The CDR3 sequence is CASSQESSSGRIYEQYF. As DNA, the CDR3 is TGTGCCAGCAGCCAAGAATCCTCTAGCGGGAGAATATACGAGCAGTACTTC.

The chain recombines TRBV7-9 with TRBJ1-2; no firm D call. V dropped 5 bases and J dropped 3 bases, with 10 bases sitting between them. Germline lookup yields CDR1 SEHNR and CDR2 FQNEAQ (reference sequence). This CDR3 is built from 13 residues. CDR3 region: CASSSTEYYGYTF. CDR3 bases: TGTGCCAGCAGCAGTACCGAGTACTATGGCTACACCTTC.

The chain uses TRBV27 and TRBJ2-2; maybe TRBD2 (6 bases). The length of the CDR3 is 14 residues. Trimming took off 3 bases at V and 6 bases at J, with 11 bases between the two ends. Germline V gene sequence: CDR1 MNHEY, CDR2 SMNVEV (reference sequence). The chain's CDR3 is CASSFGGSAGELFF. The CDR3 DNA reads TGTGCCAGCAGTTTTGGGGGGAGTGCCGGGGAGCTGTTTTTT.

The chain has TRBV27 and TRBJ2-3; no clear D. The CDR3 is made up of 14 amino acids. Germline V gene data show CDR1 as MNHEY and CDR2 as SMNVEV (reference sequence). V lost 2 bases and J 8 bases, leaving 14 bases between the germline ends. This chain's CDR3 is CASSLGFQDGTQYF. In DNA form, the CDR3 reads TGTGCCAGCAGTTTAGGGTTCCAGGATGGTACGCAGTATTTT.

The chain combines TRBV5-6 with TRBJ1-1; weak D call: TRBD1 (6 bases). This CDR3 has 17 residues. Germline-derived CDR1 and CDR2 are SGHDT and YYEEEE. V shed 3 bases and J shed 3 bases, with 21 bases lying between them. CDR3 amino acids: CASSWGPNGITDTEAFF. CDR3 in DNA: TGTGCCAGCAGCTGGGGGCCCAACGGCATCACGGACACTGAAGCTTTCTTT.

The chain uses TRBV6-5 and TRBJ2-3, with 10 bases matching TRBD2. After removal of 0 bases from V and 3 bases from J, the junction contained 3 bases not matched to a gene. The length of the CDR3 is 16 residues. Germline CDR1 reads MNHEY; CDR2 reads SVGAGI. Written as DNA, the CDR3 is TGTGCCAGCAGTTACTCGCCTAGCGGGAGTACAGATACGCAGTATTTT. This gives the protein CASSYSPSGSTDTQYF.

The chain is built from TRBV30 and TRBJ2-3; tentatively, D is TRBD2 (6 bases). CDR1 and CDR2 (germline): GTSNPN, SVGIG (reference sequence). The V and J ends lost 4 bases and 6 bases respectively, with 14 bases between them. The CDR3 has 13 amino acids. CDR3 loop: CAWNSGGADTQYF. The CDR3 region has the DNA TGTGCCTGGAACAGCGGAGGGGCTGATACGCAGTATTTT.

This clone was observed a single time. V gene TRBV9 combines with J gene TRBJ2-6; D not resolved. The CDR3 consists of 14 residues. Trimming cost V 0 bases and J 4 bases, with 5 bases left between them. CDR1 is SGDLS and CDR2 is YYNGEE in the germline V gene. In DNA, the CDR3 is TGTGCCAGCAGCGTAGGAACAGGGGCCAACGTCCTGACTTTC. It specifies CASSVGTGANVLTF.

This chain joins TRBV4-2 and TRBJ2-7; 12 positions agree with TRBD2. Germline V CDR1 and CDR2: LGHNA, YNFKEQ. V trimming: 4 bases; J trimming: 3 bases; junction bases outside the gene matches: 4. The CDR3 is made up of 15 amino acids. CDR3 nucleotide sequence: TGTGCCAGCAGCCTTAGGACTAGCGGGATCTACGAGCAGTACTTC. This codes for CASSLRTSGIYEQYF.

This chain connects TRBV7-9 to TRBJ2-1; 8 nucleotides align to TRBD2. Germline trimming cut 6 bases from V and 3 bases from J; bases unmatched to any gene: 7. The CDR3 totals 15 residues. Germline loops: CDR1 SEHNR, CDR2 FQNEAQ (reference sequence). CDR3 in amino acids: CASRFTSGYYNEQFF. The CDR3 DNA reads TGTGCCAGCAGATTCACTAGCGGATACTACAATGAGCAGTTCTTC. Variable domain in full (rest from reference TRBV7-9 and TRBJ2-1): DTGVSQNPRHKITKRGQNVTFRCDPISEHNRLYWYRQTLGQGPEFLTYFQNEAQLEKSRLLSDRFSAERPKGSFSTLEIQRTEQGDSAMYLCASRFTSGYYNEQFFGPGTRLTVL.

This chain uses TRBV4-1 with TRBJ2-7; D uncertain. The germline CDR1 and CDR2 sequences are MGHRA and YSYEKL. The CDR3 has 15 residues. V lost 0 bases to trimming and J lost 2 bases, with 11 bases between them. The DNA for the CDR3 is TGCGCCAGCAGCCAAGAGCAAAGCGTTACCTACGAGCAGTACTTC. It translates to CASSQEQSVTYEQYF.

The chain joins TRBV6-4 to TRBJ2-3; D might be TRBD2 (6 bases). Germline V gene data show CDR1 as MRHNA and CDR2 as SNTAGT. This CDR3 region has 15 residues. V lost 7 bases and J lost 6, with 20 bases in between. CDR3: CASTLHIRESDTQYF. CDR3 DNA sequence: TGTGCCAGCACCCTACACATCCGGGAGAGCGATACGCAGTATTTT.

CDR3 DNA: TGCGCCAGCAGCCAACGGACAAATGGCTACACCTTC. Its protein is CASSQRTNGYTF. The chain uses TRBV4-1 and TRBJ1-2; perhaps TRBD1 as D (5 bases). This CDR3 region has 12 residues. V was clipped by 2 bases and J by 6 bases, with 7 bases between them. The germline gives CDR1 MGHRA, CDR2 YSYEKL.

This clone occurred once. This chain's CDR3 is CSVEDLEGTSTDTQYF. CDR3 DNA: TGCAGCGTTGAAGATCTTGAGGGGACTAGCACAGATACGCAGTATTTT. The chain recombines TRBV29-1 with TRBJ2-3; possible D gene TRBD2, 6 bases. The germline V gene encodes CDR1 SQVTM and CDR2 ANQGSEA. V dropped 0 bases and J dropped 0 bases, with 13 bases sitting between them. The CDR3 contains 16 residues.

The V and J genes are TRBV5-1 and TRBJ2-1; 7 nucleotides line up with TRBD2. CDR1 SGHRS and CDR2 YFSETQ come from the germline V gene. The CDR3 sequence is 14 residues long. V was clipped by 2 bases and J by 6 bases; unmatched bases: 5. DNA for the CDR3: TGCGCCAGCAGCTTTGGACTAGATTCCAATGAGCAGTTCTTC. Amino acid sequence: CASSFGLDSNEQFF.

The chain is built from TRBV4-1 and TRBJ2-7; TRBD2 aligns across 11 bases. Trimming cost V 2 bases and J 6 bases; bases outside gene matches: 3. This CDR3 spans 14 amino acids. The germline V gene encodes CDR1 MGHRA and CDR2 YSYEKL. The CDR3 sequence: CASSQKLAGVEQYF. The CDR3 DNA follows: TGCGCCAGCAGCCAAAAACTAGCGGGAGTCGAGCAGTACTTC.